Presented here are 11 T cell receptor beta chains from one specimen sequenced in a study of identical twins. TCRdb used MiXCR to reprocess the 5' RACE reads, holding one entry per CDR3 protein. The sample shows 300,000 to 400,000 distinct CDR3 sequences, roughly 12% of them seen only once. These data also formed part of another study, on yellow fever vaccine responses in identical twins.

The sample was CD8+ T cells sorted from blood. The receptor set was obtained from a woman between 18 and 29 years old in good health.

The chain is built from TRBV20-1 and TRBJ2-2; no definite D call. V dropped 6 bases and J dropped 4 bases, with 12 bases sitting between them. The CDR3 totals 13 residues. Germline-derived CDR1 and CDR2 are DFQATT and SNEGSKA (reference sequence). The chain's CDR3 is CSATLGGTGELFF. CDR3 coding DNA: TGCAGTGCCACCCTCGGCGGCACCGGGGAGCTGTTTTTT.

This clonotype came up a few times. The chain employs TRBV14 and TRBJ1-6, with TRBD1 matching over 12 bases. The CDR3 sequence is 15 residues long. In germline, CDR1 is SGHDN, CDR2 FVKESK. The trim removed 2 bases at V and 10 bases at J, leaving 3 bases unmatched. The CDR3 protein is CASSQKGTGGSPLHF. CDR3 in DNA: TGTGCCAGCAGCCAAAAAGGGACAGGGGGCTCACCCCTCCACTTT.

The chain links TRBV12-3 or TRBV12-4 to TRBJ2-2; D is unclear. V dropped 7 bases and J dropped 7 bases, with 16 bases sitting between them. The CDR3 has 14 amino acids. The CDR3 bases are TGTGCCAGCACCTTCGACCGAGTACGCGGGGAGCTGTTTTTT. It codes for CASTFDRVRGELFF.

This clonotype ranks as medium-sized. The rearrangement links TRBV7-9 to TRBJ2-3; 7 bases are shared with TRBD2. CDR1 is SEHNR and CDR2 is FQNEAQ in the germline V gene (reference sequence). CDR3 size: 14 residues. With V trimmed by 3 bases and J by 2 bases, 2 bases remained unmatched. CDR3 loop: CASSFGGVTDTQYF. The CDR3 bases are TGTGCCAGCAGCTTTGGGGGGGTCACAGATACGCAGTATTTT.

This clonotype has only a few counts. The chain has TRBV20-1 and TRBJ1-2, with D unclear. The CDR3 length is 14 residues. Germline loops: CDR1 DFQATT, CDR2 SNEGSKA (reference sequence). V was cut by 5 bases and J by 2 bases, with 15 bases left in between. The CDR3 reads CSAGQDGRNYGYTF. Written as DNA, the CDR3 is TGCAGTGCTGGTCAAGACGGCCGGAACTATGGCTACACCTTC.

The chain employs TRBV7-2 and TRBJ1-1; a weak D match, TRBD1 (6 bases). Germline V gives CDR1 SGHTA, CDR2 FQGNSA. V was trimmed by 5 bases and J by 1 base, leaving 20 bases between them. The CDR3 extends over 17 amino acids. CDR3 protein: CASSQIWGPSSNTEAFF. The CDR3 DNA is TGTGCCAGCAGCCAGATTTGGGGGCCGTCTTCGAACACTGAAGCTTTCTTT.

This sequence joins TRBV20-1 and TRBJ2-1; 13 positions match TRBD2. Germline CDR1 is DFQATT and CDR2 is SNEGSKA (reference sequence). J was trimmed by 4 bases and V by 5 bases; bases with no gene match: 8. The CDR3 has 16 residues. CDR3 bases: TGCAGTGCTCCGCCCGCGACTAGCGGGGGGTACAATGAGCAGTTCTTC. Translation gives CSAPPATSGGYNEQFF.

This clonotype has only a few counts. The J gene is TRBJ2-7, the V gene TRBV12-5; 14 positions agree with TRBD2. Looked up from germline, CDR1 is LGHNT and CDR2 is FRNRAP. The CDR3 loop spans 15 amino acids. V was pared by 5 bases and J by 5 bases, with 5 bases of the junction left unmatched. This CDR3 reads CASGVPGLAGDEQYF. The CDR3 bases are TGTGCTAGTGGTGTCCCGGGACTAGCGGGAGACGAGCAGTACTTC.

The chain employs TRBV5-1 and TRBJ2-1; D perhaps matches TRBD2 (5 bases). CDR3 length equals 15 residues. In germline, CDR1 is SGHRS, CDR2 YFSETQ. V lost 0 bases and J 9 bases, leaving 16 bases between the germline ends. The CDR3 loop is CASSLAGNPVPEQFF. In nucleotides, the CDR3 is TGCGCCAGCAGCTTGGCCGGGAATCCGGTCCCTGAGCAGTTCTTC.

The chain has TRBV24-1 and TRBJ2-5, with D tentatively TRBD1 or TRBD2 (5 bases each). CDR3 length: 17 residues. CDR1 and CDR2 from the germline V gene are KGHDR and SFDVKD. V lost 4 bases, J lost 2 bases, and 19 bases lay in between. The CDR3 nucleotides are TGTGCCACCAGTGAAGACCCAGGGCTAGGGGAGCAAGAGACCCAGTACTTC. This sequence encodes CATSEDPGLGEQETQYF.

The chain employs TRBV4-1 and TRBJ2-1; D remains unclear. From germline, CDR1 is MGHRA and CDR2 YSYEKL. The CDR3 loop spans 18 amino acids. Trimming removed 1 base at V and 1 base at J, with 17 bases between. The CDR3 DNA reads as TGCGCCAGCAGCCAAGGACCCTACACCGTGGAGTCCTACAATGAGCAGTTCTTC. As protein: CASSQGPYTVESYNEQFF.